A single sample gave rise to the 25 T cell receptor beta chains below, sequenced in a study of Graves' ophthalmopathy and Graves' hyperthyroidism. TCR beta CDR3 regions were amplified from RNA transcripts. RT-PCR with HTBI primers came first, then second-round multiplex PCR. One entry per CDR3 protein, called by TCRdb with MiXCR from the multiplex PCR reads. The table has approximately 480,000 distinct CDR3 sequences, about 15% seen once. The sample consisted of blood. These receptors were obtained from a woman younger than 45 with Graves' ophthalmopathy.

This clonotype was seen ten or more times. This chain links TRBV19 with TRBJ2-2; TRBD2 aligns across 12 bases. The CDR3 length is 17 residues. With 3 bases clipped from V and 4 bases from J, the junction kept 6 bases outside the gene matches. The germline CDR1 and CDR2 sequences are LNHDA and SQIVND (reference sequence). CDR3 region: CASSMKTGLAGTGELFF. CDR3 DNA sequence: TGTGCCAGTAGTATGAAAACGGGACTAGCGGGCACCGGGGAGCTGTTTTTT.

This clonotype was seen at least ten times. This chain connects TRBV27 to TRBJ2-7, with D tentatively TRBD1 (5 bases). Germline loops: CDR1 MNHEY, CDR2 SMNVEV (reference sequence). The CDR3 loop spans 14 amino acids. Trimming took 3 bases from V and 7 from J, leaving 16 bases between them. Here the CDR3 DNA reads TGTGCCAGCAGTTTGGGGCCCTGGGTGGGGGAGCAGTACTTC. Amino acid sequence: CASSLGPWVGEQYF.

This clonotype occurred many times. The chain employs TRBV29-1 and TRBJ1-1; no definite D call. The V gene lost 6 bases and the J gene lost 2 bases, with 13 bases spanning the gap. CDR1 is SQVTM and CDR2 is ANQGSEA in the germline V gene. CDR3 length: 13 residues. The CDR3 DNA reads TGCAGCGTCTCCGGCAACCTCAACACTGAAGCTTTCTTT. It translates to CSVSGNLNTEAFF.

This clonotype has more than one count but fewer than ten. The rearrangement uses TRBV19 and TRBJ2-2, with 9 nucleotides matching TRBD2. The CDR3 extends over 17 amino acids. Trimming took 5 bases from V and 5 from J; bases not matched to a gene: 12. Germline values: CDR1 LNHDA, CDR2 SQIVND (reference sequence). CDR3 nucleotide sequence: TGTGCCAGTAGTGAAAACTTTAGCGGGAGAAGGACCGGGGAGCTGTTTTTT. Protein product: CASSENFSGRRTGELFF.

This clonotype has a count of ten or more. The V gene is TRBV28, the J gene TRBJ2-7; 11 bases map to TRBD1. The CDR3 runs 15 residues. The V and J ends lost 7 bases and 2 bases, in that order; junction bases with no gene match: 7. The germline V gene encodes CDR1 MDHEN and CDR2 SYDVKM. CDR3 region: CASTSWDRGAYEQYF. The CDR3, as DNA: TGTGCCAGCACTAGTTGGGACAGGGGGGCCTACGAGCAGTACTTC.

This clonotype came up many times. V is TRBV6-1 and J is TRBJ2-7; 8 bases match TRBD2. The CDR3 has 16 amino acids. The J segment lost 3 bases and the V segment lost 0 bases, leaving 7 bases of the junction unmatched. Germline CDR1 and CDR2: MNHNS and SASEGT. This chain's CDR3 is CASSEARGARVYEQYF. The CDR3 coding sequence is TGTGCCAGCAGTGAAGCGCGGGGGGCTCGTGTCTACGAGCAGTACTTC.

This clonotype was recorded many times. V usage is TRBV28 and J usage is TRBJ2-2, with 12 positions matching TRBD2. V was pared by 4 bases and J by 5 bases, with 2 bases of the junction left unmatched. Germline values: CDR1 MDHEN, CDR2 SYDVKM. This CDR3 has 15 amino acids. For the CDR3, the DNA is TGTGCCAGCAGTTCCGGACTAGCGGGAACCGGGGAGCTGTTTTTT. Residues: CASSSGLAGTGELFF.

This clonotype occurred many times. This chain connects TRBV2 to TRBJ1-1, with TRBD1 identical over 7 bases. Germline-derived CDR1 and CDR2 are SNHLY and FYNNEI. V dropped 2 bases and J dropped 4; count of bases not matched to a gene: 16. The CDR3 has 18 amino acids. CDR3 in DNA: TGTGCCAGCAGTGAAAAAAAGGGCAGGGGGAAAGGGGTCACTGAAGCTTTCTTT. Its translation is CASSEKKGRGKGVTEAFF.

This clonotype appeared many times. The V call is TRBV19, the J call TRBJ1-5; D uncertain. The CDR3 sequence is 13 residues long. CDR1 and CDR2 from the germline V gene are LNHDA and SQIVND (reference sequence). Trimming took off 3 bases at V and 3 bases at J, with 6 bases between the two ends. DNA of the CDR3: TGTGCCAGTAGTATGTCTCTCAATCAGCCCCAGCATTTT. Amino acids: CASSMSLNQPQHF. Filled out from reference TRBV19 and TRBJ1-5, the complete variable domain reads DGGITQSPKYLFRKEGQNVTLSCEQNLNHDAMYWYRQDPGQGLRLIYYSQIVNDFQKGDIAEGYSVSREKKESFPLTVTSAQKNPTAFYLCASSMSLNQPQHFGDGTRLSIL.

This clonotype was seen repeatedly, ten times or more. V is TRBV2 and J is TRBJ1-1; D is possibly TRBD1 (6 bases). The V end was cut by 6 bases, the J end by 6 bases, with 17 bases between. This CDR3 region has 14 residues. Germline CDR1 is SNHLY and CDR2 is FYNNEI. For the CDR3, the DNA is TGTGCCAGCAGGGCGGACAGTAAGTACGCTGAAGCTTTCTTT. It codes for CASRADSKYAEAFF.

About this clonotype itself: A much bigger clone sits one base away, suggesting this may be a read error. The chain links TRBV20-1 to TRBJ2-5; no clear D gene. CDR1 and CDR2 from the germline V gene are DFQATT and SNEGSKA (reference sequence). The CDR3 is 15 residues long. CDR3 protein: CGAADPRRNQETQYF. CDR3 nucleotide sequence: TGCGGTGCTGCAGACCCCCGGCGGAACCAAGAGACCCAGTACTTC.

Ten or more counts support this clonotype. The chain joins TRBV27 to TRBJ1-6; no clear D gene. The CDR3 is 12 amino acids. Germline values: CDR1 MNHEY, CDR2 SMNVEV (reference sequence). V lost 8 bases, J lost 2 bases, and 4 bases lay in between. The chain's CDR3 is CASAPYNSPLHF. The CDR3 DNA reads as TGTGCCAGCGCCCCCTATAATTCACCCCTCCACTTT.

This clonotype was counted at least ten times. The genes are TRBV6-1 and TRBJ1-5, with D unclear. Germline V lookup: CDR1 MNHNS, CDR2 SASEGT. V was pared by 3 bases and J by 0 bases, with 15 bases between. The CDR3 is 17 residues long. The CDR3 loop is CASSENPGRYSNQPQHF. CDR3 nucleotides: TGTGCCAGCAGTGAGAATCCAGGTCGGTATAGCAATCAGCCCCAGCATTTT.

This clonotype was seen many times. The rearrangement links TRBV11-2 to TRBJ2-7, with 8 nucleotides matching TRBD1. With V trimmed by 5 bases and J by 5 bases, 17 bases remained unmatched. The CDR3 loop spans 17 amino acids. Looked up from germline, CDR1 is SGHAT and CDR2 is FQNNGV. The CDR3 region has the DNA TGTGCCAGCAGCAAATCTAGGGGGGCGGACAGGGACCACGAGCAGTACTTC. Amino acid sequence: CASSKSRGADRDHEQYF.

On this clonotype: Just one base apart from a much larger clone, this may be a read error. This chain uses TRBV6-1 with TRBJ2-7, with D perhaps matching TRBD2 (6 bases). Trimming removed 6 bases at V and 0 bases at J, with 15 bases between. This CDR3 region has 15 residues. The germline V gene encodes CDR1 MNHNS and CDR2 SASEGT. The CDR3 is CASSFGLTDSYEQYF. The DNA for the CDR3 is TGTGCCAGCAGCTTCGGACTAACGGACTCCTACGAGCAGTACTTC.

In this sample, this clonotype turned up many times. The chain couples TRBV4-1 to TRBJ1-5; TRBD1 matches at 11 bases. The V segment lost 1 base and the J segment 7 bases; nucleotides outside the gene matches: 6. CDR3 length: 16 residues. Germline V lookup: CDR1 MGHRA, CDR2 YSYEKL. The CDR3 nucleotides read TGCGCCAGCAGCCAAGGTCCGGGGACAGGGGGACAGCCCCAGCATTTT. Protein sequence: CASSQGPGTGGQPQHF.

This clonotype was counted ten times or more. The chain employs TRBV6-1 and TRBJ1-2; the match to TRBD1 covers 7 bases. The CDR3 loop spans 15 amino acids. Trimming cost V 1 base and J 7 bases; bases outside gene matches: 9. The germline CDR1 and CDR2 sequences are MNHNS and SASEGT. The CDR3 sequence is CASSEGGGGATGYTF. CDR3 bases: TGTGCCAGCAGTGAAGGAGGAGGGGGCGCAACTGGCTACACCTTC.

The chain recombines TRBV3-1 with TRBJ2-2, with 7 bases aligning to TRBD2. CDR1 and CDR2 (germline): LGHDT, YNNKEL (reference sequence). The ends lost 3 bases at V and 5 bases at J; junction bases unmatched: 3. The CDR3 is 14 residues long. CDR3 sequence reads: CASSQGRGTGELFF. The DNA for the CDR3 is TGTGCCAGCAGCCAGGGGCGGGGGACCGGGGAGCTGTTTTTT.

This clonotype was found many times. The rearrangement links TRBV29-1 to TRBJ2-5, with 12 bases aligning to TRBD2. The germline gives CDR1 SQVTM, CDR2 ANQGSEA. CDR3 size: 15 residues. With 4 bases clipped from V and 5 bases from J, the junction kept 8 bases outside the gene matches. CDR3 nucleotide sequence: TGCAGCGTTGTACTAGCGGGAGGTTTTAGGGAGACCCAGTACTTC. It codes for CSVVLAGGFRETQYF. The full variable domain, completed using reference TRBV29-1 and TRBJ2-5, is SAVISQKPSRDICQRGTSLTIQCQVDSQVTMMFWYRQQPGQSLTLIATANQGSEATYESGFVIDKFPISRPNLTFSTLTVSNMSPEDSSIYLCSVVLAGGFRETQYFGPGTRLLVL.

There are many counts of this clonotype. Here the CDR3 DNA reads TGTGCCAGCAGACCTCGGGGATCGAACACTGAAGCTTTCTTT. This encodes CASRPRGSNTEAFF. The chain joins TRBV12-3 or TRBV12-4 to TRBJ1-1; no reliable D call. The CDR3 length is 14 residues. Trimming removed 6 bases from V and 1 base from J, with 12 bases in between.

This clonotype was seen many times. CDR3 in amino acids: CASSYWGRSMNTEAFF. The DNA of the CDR3 is TGTGCCAGCAGTTACTGGGGCAGGTCCATGAACACTGAAGCTTTCTTT. V gene TRBV6-5 combines with J gene TRBJ1-1, with D tentatively TRBD1 (5 bases). Trimming left V 1 base short and J 0 bases short, with 12 bases between. Germline values: CDR1 MNHEY, CDR2 SVGAGI. The CDR3 is 16 residues long.

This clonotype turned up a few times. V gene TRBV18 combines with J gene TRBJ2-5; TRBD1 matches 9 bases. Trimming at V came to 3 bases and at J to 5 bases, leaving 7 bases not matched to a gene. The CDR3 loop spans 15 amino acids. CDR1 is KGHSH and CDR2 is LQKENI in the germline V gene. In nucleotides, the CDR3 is TGTGCCAGCTCACCGGGGGACAGGGTATTTGAGACCCAGTACTTC. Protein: CASSPGDRVFETQYF.

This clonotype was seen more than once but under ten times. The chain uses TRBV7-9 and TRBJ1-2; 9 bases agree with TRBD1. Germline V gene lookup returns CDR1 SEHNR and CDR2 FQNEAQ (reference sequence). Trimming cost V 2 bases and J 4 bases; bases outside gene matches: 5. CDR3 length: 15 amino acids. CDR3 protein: CASSLSGTGPYGYTF. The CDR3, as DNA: TGTGCCAGCAGCTTATCTGGGACAGGGCCCTATGGCTACACCTTC.

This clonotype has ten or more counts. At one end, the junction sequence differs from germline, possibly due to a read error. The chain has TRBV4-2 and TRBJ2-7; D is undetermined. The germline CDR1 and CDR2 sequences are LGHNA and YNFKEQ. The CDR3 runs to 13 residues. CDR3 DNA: TGTGCCAGCAGCCAAGCCTCCCTCGGCAGTAGATTCTTC. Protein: CASSQASLGSRFF.

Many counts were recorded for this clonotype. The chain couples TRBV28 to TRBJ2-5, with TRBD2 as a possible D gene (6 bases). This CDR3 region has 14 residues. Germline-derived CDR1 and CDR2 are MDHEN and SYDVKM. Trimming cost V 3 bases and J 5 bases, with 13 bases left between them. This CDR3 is CASSLGGSEETQYF. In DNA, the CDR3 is TGTGCCAGCAGTTTGGGGGGAAGTGAGGAGACCCAGTACTTC.